These 21 T cell receptor beta chains share one sample of origin, sequenced in a study of prognosis after radiotherapy for stage I lung cancer. CDR3 of TCR beta was amplified from genomic DNA via a two-round multiplex PCR. Used in first-round PCR were primers specific to each TRBV and TRBJ gene. TCRdb independently ran MiXCR on the multiplex PCR reads; one entry per CDR3 protein. The sample has tens of thousands of distinct CDR3 sequences; 40% are singletons. This specimen was PBMCs, taken before or after stereotactic body radiation therapy (not recorded which). The receptor source for this set is a donor older than 45 with non-small cell lung cancer.

In this sample, this clonotype turned up many times. V is TRBV20-1 and J is TRBJ2-3; 7 bases align to TRBD2. J was trimmed by 2 bases and V by 0 bases; bases with no gene match: 11. The CDR3 has 17 amino acids. Germline V lookup: CDR1 DFQATT, CDR2 SNEGSKA (reference sequence). The CDR3 region has the DNA TGCAGTGCTAGAGATCTCGGGAGAGGGAGGGTCACAGATACGCAGTATTTT. As protein: CSARDLGRGRVTDTQYF.

To note about this clonotype: This likely reflects a read error, since a far larger clone is one base away. V gene TRBV7-9 combines with J gene TRBJ2-7; 11 nucleotides agree with TRBD1. Germline-derived CDR1 and CDR2 are SEHNR and FQNEAQ (reference sequence). The CDR3 contains 15 residues. V was clipped by 5 bases and J by 5 bases; unmatched bases: 8. CDR3 DNA: TGTGCCAGCAGCCCCTCCCGGACAGGGGGCAACGAGCAGTACTTC. This gives the protein CASSPSRTGGNEQYF.

V and J are TRBV6-5 and TRBJ2-7; no firm D call. The germline V gene has CDR1 MNHEY and CDR2 SVGAGI. This CDR3 comprises 14 residues. Trimming removed 4 bases from V and 7 bases from J, with 17 bases in between. The CDR3: CASSSLRILKEQYF. In nucleotides, the CDR3 is TGTGCCAGCAGTTCGCTTCGGATCCTAAAAGAGCAGTACTTC.

The chain has TRBV24-1 and TRBJ2-1, with D maybe TRBD2 (6 bases). Between the trimmed V and J ends, which lost 4 bases and 10 bases, there was a span of 13 bases. Germline CDR1 is KGHDR and CDR2 is SFDVKD. This CDR3 is 13 amino acids long. CDR3 sequence: CATSEALAVEQFF. In DNA form, the CDR3 reads TGTGCCACCAGTGAAGCACTAGCCGTGGAGCAGTTCTTC.

This sequence joins TRBV6-5 and TRBJ2-1, with TRBD2 identical over 11 bases. The CDR3 is 19 amino acids. In germline, CDR1 is MNHEY, CDR2 SVGAGI. The J segment lost 0 bases and the V segment lost 2 bases, leaving 9 bases of the junction unmatched. CDR3 in amino acids: CASSYHRTSGLSSYNEQFF. The CDR3 nucleotides read TGTGCCAGCAGTTACCACAGGACTAGCGGGCTGAGCTCCTACAATGAGCAGTTCTTC.

At least ten counts were recorded for this clonotype. The V and J genes are TRBV5-1 and TRBJ2-5; a weak D match, TRBD2 (5 bases). Germline V gives CDR1 SGHRS, CDR2 YFSETQ. This CDR3 spans 15 amino acids. V shed 9 bases and J shed 5 bases, with 23 bases lying between them. The CDR3 reads CATRLGPQTGETQYF. As DNA, the CDR3 is TGCGCCACCCGCCTAGGCCCACAAACGGGGGAGACCCAGTACTTC.

The rearrangement uses TRBV20-1 and TRBJ1-2, with TRBD1 matching 8 bases. The germline V gene has CDR1 DFQATT and CDR2 SNEGSKA (reference sequence). The CDR3 runs to 13 residues. V lost 5 bases to trimming and J lost 4 bases; unmatched junction nucleotides: 6. The CDR3 DNA follows: TGCAGTGCTCGACCAGGGGGCGGCTATGGCTACACCTTC. Amino acids: CSARPGGGYGYTF.

In this sample, this clonotype turned up many times. In DNA, the CDR3 is TGTGCCAGCTCACTTGCGGACGCCTACGAGCAGTACTTC. Protein sequence: CASSLADAYEQYF. The chain employs TRBV18 and TRBJ2-7, with no clear D. The V gene's germline CDR1 is KGHSH and CDR2 LQKENI. Trimming stripped 4 bases from V and 2 bases from J, with 9 bases between. The CDR3 extends over 13 amino acids.

This chain connects TRBV7-2 to TRBJ1-5; maybe TRBD1 (6 bases). The CDR3 has 16 residues. Germline-derived CDR1 and CDR2 are SGHTA and FQGNSA. V was shortened by 1 base and J by 7 bases, with 17 bases between the two germline ends. In DNA form, the CDR3 reads TGTGCCAGCAGCTTAGTTGGGGGGCCCCGGCCCCAGCCCCAGCATTTT. It translates to CASSLVGGPRPQPQHF. Supplemented by reference TRBV7-2 and TRBJ1-5, the full variable domain reads GAGVSQSPSNKVTEKGKDVELRCDPISGHTALYWYRQSLGQGLEFLIYFQGNSAPDKSGLPSDRFSAERTGGSVSTLTIQRTQQEDSAVYLCASSLVGGPRPQPQHFGDGTRLSIL.

This clonotype was detected a few times. A read error may explain this, as a much larger clone is one base away. The chain recombines TRBV9 with TRBJ2-7; perhaps D is TRBD1 or TRBD2 (6 bases each). The CDR3 covers 15 residues. Looked up from germline, CDR1 is SGDLS and CDR2 is YYNGEE. CDR3 amino acids: CTSSVGGQAPYEQYF. The CDR3 DNA reads TGTACCAGCAGCGTAGGGGGGCAGGCACCCTACGAGCAGTACTTC.

In this sample, this clonotype turned up a few times. V usage is TRBV5-4 and J usage is TRBJ1-1; no definite D call. V was clipped by 5 bases and J by 8 bases, with 19 bases between them. The CDR3 is made up of 14 amino acids. The germline V gene has CDR1 SGHNT and CDR2 YYREEE (reference sequence). The CDR3 protein is CASSLSNSRPEAFF. For the CDR3, the DNA is TGTGCCAGCAGTTTGAGCAATTCACGTCCGGAAGCTTTCTTT.

This clonotype was detected once. The J gene is TRBJ1-2, the V gene TRBV24-1; D possibly corresponds to TRBD1 (6 bases). Germline assignment: CDR1 KGHDR and CDR2 SFDVKD. This CDR3 spans 13 amino acids. V gave up 9 bases and J gave up 3 bases, with 13 bases separating them. CDR3 amino acids: CATDQGPYYGYTF. CDR3 DNA: TGTGCCACCGACCAGGGGCCTTACTATGGCTACACCTTC.

This clonotype came up many times. Written as DNA, the CDR3 is TGTGCCACCCGCACCGGGACCCAGAATGAAAAACTGTTTTTT. Translation gives CATRTGTQNEKLFF. This chain joins TRBV10-3 and TRBJ1-4; a weak D match, TRBD1 (5 bases). V was shortened by 10 bases and J by 5 bases, with 17 bases between the two germline ends. CDR3 size: 14 residues. Germline-derived CDR1 and CDR2 are ENHRY and SYGVKD.

This clonotype has at least ten counts. The gene calls are TRBV7-2 and TRBJ1-2; D perhaps matches TRBD1 (6 bases). Germline V CDR1 and CDR2: SGHTA, FQGNSA. The length of the CDR3 is 14 residues. V was pared by 5 bases and J by 6 bases, with 16 bases between. In DNA form, the CDR3 reads TGTGCCAGCAGCCCCCTGGGGACATTAGATGGCTACACCTTC. Translating it yields CASSPLGTLDGYTF.

The sample holds many counts of this clonotype. The chain's CDR3 is CASSPHGTLNEKLFF. The CDR3 DNA sequence: TGTGCCAGCAGTCCCCACGGGACGCTTAATGAAAAACTGTTTTTT. The gene calls are TRBV28 and TRBJ1-4, with D possibly being TRBD1 (5 bases). V dropped 5 bases and J dropped 4 bases, with 14 bases sitting between them. The length of the CDR3 is 15 residues. CDR1 is MDHEN and CDR2 is SYDVKM in the germline V gene.

This clonotype was recorded many times. The rearrangement joins TRBV10-3 to TRBJ1-5; unclear D gene. The ends were cut back, 3 bases at V and 7 bases at J, with 10 bases in the middle. Germline lookup yields CDR1 ENHRY and CDR2 SYGVKD. The CDR3 has 13 amino acids. The CDR3, as DNA: TGTGCCATCAGTGAATCGAAGGGCCAGCCCCAGCATTTT. Encoded protein: CAISESKGQPQHF.

This clonotype appeared many times. The chain links TRBV18 to TRBJ2-7; D gene uncertain. Germline CDR1 is KGHSH and CDR2 is LQKENI. This CDR3 spans 12 amino acids. V lost 4 bases to trimming and J lost 3 bases, with 7 bases between them. The CDR3 sequence is CASSQQGYEQYF. The CDR3 DNA follows: TGTGCCAGCTCACAACAAGGCTACGAGCAGTACTTC.

There are a few counts of this clonotype. The chain recombines TRBV5-4 with TRBJ2-1; no clear D. The CDR3 consists of 15 residues. Germline-derived CDR1 and CDR2 are SGHNT and YYREEE (reference sequence). Trimming took off 0 bases at V and 8 bases at J, with 15 bases between the two ends. The DNA for the CDR3 is TGTGCCAGCAGCTTGGGGGTCGGTGAATTGTATGAGCAGTTCTTC. Its translation: CASSLGVGELYEQFF. The full variable domain, in which reference TRBV5-4 and TRBJ2-1 provide the parts outside the CDR3, is ETGVTQSPTHLIKTRGQQVTLRCSSQSGHNTVSWYQQALGQGPQFIFQYYREEENGRGNFPPRFSGLQFPNYSSELNVNALELDDSALYLCASSLGVGELYEQFFGPGTRLTVL.

The V and J genes are TRBV30 and TRBJ2-3; 11 bases map to TRBD2. Germline V gives CDR1 GTSNPN, CDR2 SVGIG (reference sequence). Trimming took 7 bases from V and 2 from J; bases not matched to a gene: 5. This CDR3 region has 14 residues. CDR3 sequence reads: CASPLAGVTDTQYF. The CDR3 bases are TGTGCCTCCCCACTAGCGGGAGTCACAGATACGCAGTATTTT. The full variable domain, rest sourced from reference TRBV30 and TRBJ2-3, is SQTIHQWPATLVQPVGSPLSLECTVEGTSNPNLYWYRQAAGRGLQLLFYSVGIGQISSEVPQNLSASRPQDRQFILSSKKLLLSDSGFYLCASPLAGVTDTQYFGPGTRLTVL.

The chain links TRBV28 to TRBJ1-6; 7 bases map to TRBD1. Germline V CDR1 and CDR2: MDHEN, SYDVKM. With V trimmed by 4 bases and J by 16 bases, 7 bases remained unmatched. CDR3 size: 12 residues. For the CDR3, the DNA is TGTGCCAGCAGTTACCCCGACAGGGCGCTCCACTTT. This encodes CASSYPDRALHF.

This clonotype was seen repeatedly, ten times or more. This chain joins TRBV19 and TRBJ2-1; no clear D gene. The germline V gene has CDR1 LNHDA and CDR2 SQIVND (reference sequence). V was pared by 1 base and J by 5 bases, with 15 bases between. The CDR3 length is 16 residues. The CDR3 DNA is TGTGCCAGTAGTATAGGGGCGCCTCCATGGGACAATGAGCAGTTCTTC. It translates to CASSIGAPPWDNEQFF.